This T cell receptor beta chain was sequenced during a study of blood T cells in healthy people across ages. Study findings and constraints: Shifts in expanded clonotypes may have been confounded by donor CMV status, which was unknown. Diversity figures based on one million T cells were deemed too low.

Together with a sample-barcoded 5' primer, a J-beta primer mix was included in a second PCR lasting roughly 6 to 12 cycles. Using its own MiXCR run on the 5' RACE reads, TCRdb lists one record per CDR3 protein. This sample has approximately 850,000 distinct CDR3 sequences; roughly 60% occur once, and the top ten carry roughly 20%. Germline V gene data show CDR1 as SEHNR and CDR2 as FQNEAQ (reference sequence). The CDR3 is 16 residues long. Losses at the gene ends were 5 bases for V and 2 bases for J; bases not matched to a gene: 5. Peripheral blood samples of 9 to 10 milliliters were drawn from each donor. Isolated PBMCs totaled at least 6.5 million in each sample. In regard to this clonotype: Its antigen is still unknown.

This receptor was taken from a man aged 25 to 40 in good health. This chain connects TRBV7-9 to TRBJ2-3, with 12 bases lining up with TRBD2. Input material: blood. In DNA, the CDR3 is TGTGCCAGCAGCATCGGACTAGCGGGGCCCACAGATACGCAGTATTTT. Protein product: CASSIGLAGPTDTQYF.